Following are 10 T cell receptor beta chains from one sample sequenced in a study of neoadjuvant anti-PD-1 for oral cavity cancer. The time point: after neoadjuvant nivolumab, at surgical resection. TCRdb's table, derived via immunoSEQ multiplex PCR, lists solely in-frame clones and lacks some. The sample has nearly 8,000 clones, 70% seen once. Source: PBMCs, taken after nivolumab (anti-PD-1) treatment. The receptors were gathered from a person aged 40 to 85 with oral cavity squamous cell carcinoma.

This chain links TRBV7-2 with TRBJ2-1; 8 bases match TRBD2. This CDR3 comprises 16 residues. V shed 1 base and J 5 bases; nucleotides not matched to a gene: 7. The germline V gene has CDR1 SGHTA and CDR2 FQGNSA. The CDR3 nucleotides read TGTGCCAGCAGCTTAGTGGCGCGGGGGGCAAACAATGAGCAGTTCTTC. Amino acid sequence: CASSLVARGANNEQFF. The variable domain in full, completed from reference TRBV7-2 and TRBJ2-1, reads GAGVSQSPSNKVTEKGKDVELRCDPISGHTALYWYRQSLGQGLEFLIYFQGNSAPDKSGLPSDRFSAERTGGSVSTLTIQRTQQEDSAVYLCASSLVARGANNEQFFGPGTRLTVL.

This clone was picked up a small number of times. The chain couples TRBV2 to TRBJ2-5, with D possibly TRBD1 on 6 matching bases. Germline CDR1 SNHLY, CDR2 FYNNEI. Trimming shortened V by 7 bases and J by 5 bases, and 14 bases separated the two germline ends. The CDR3 totals 13 residues. As DNA, the CDR3 is TGTGCCAGCAACTACAGGGAGACGGAGACCCAGTACTTC. Translating gives CASNYRETETQYF.

This clone has only a few counts. The rearrangement links TRBV7-9 to TRBJ2-7; D is possibly TRBD2 (7 bases). V was cut by 4 bases and J by 2 bases, with 9 bases left in between. Germline V gives CDR1 SEHNR, CDR2 FQNEAQ (reference sequence). CDR3 size: 13 residues. The DNA for the CDR3 is TGTGCCAGCAGCTGGGGGGGCACCTACGAGCAGTACTTC. This gives the protein CASSWGGTYEQYF.

This sequence joins TRBV28 and TRBJ2-7, with TRBD2 identical over 7 bases. The CDR3 is 13 residues long. Losses at the gene ends were 7 bases for V and 0 bases for J; bases not matched to a gene: 3. In germline, CDR1 is MDHEN, CDR2 SYDVKM. CDR3 residues: CASTPGGSYEQYF. CDR3 bases: TGTGCCAGCACCCCGGGGGGCTCCTACGAGCAGTACTTC.

The V and J genes are TRBV6-5 and TRBJ2-2; D is uncertain. Germline values: CDR1 MNHEY, CDR2 SVGAGI. V lost 10 bases, J lost 5 bases, and 11 bases lay in between. The CDR3 spans 12 residues. Written as DNA, the CDR3 is TGTGCCACCAGGAGTGGGACCGGGGAGCTGTTTTTT. This translates into CATRSGTGELFF.

This clone was counted only a few times. The chain combines TRBV19 with TRBJ1-5; 10 bases map to TRBD1. Germline V CDR1 and CDR2: LNHDA, SQIVND (reference sequence). The junction had 7 bases not matched to a gene; V was cut back by 5 bases and J by 0 bases. The CDR3 covers 17 residues. CDR3 nucleotides: TGTGCCAGTAGTCGAGGGGACAGGGGACGTAGCAATCAGCCCCAGCATTTT. Its protein product is CASSRGDRGRSNQPQHF.

The chain links TRBV4-3 to TRBJ2-1; no reliable D call. V gave up 1 base and J gave up 1 base, with 14 bases separating them. The germline gives CDR1 LGHNA, CDR2 YSLEER. This CDR3 comprises 17 residues. The CDR3 region is CASSQGQLTWSYNEQFF. For the CDR3, the DNA is TGCGCCAGCAGCCAAGGACAACTGACGTGGTCCTACAATGAGCAGTTCTTC.

This clone ranks as large. The chain is built from TRBV19 and TRBJ1-5; 9 bases fit TRBD1. The CDR3 covers 15 residues. V was clipped by 6 bases and J by 2 bases; unmatched bases: 5. CDR1 LNHDA and CDR2 SQIVND come from the germline V gene (reference sequence). CDR3 DNA: TGTGCCAGTAGAAACAGGGGGCACGGCAATCAGCCCCAGCATTTT. It is translated as CASRNRGHGNQPQHF.

This chain uses TRBV6-5 with TRBJ2-7; TRBD1 might be the D (8 bases). The CDR3 contains 13 residues. V gave up 6 bases and J gave up 12 bases, with 21 bases separating them. From germline, CDR1 is MNHEY and CDR2 SVGAGI. Written as DNA, the CDR3 is TGTGCCAGCAGCCGCGGGGGACAGGACGTTGTGTACTTC. Residues: CASSRGGQDVVYF.

The chain is built from TRBV13 and TRBJ2-7, with a tentative D call TRBD1 (6 bases). The length of the CDR3 is 14 residues. Germline CDR1 and CDR2: PRHDT and FYEKMQ (reference sequence). V shed 3 bases and J shed 4 bases, with 13 bases lying between them. This CDR3 is CASSFRGPTYEQYF. The CDR3 DNA reads TGTGCCAGCAGCTTCAGGGGCCCAACTTACGAGCAGTACTTC. The full variable domain, completed using reference TRBV13 and TRBJ2-7, is AAGVIQSPRHLIKEKRETATLKCYPIPRHDTVYWYQQGPGQDPQFLISFYEKMQSDKGSIPDRFSAQQFSDYHSELNMSSLELGDSALYFCASSFRGPTYEQYFGPGTRLTVT.